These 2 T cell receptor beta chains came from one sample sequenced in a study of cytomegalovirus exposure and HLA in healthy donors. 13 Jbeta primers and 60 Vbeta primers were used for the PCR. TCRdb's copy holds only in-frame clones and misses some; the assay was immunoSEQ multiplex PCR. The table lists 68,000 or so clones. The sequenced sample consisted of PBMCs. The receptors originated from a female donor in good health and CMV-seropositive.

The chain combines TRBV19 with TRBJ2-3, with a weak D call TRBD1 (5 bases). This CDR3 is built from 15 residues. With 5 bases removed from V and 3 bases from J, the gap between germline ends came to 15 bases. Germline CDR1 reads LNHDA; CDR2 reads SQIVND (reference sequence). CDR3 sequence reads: CASSGARKSTDTQYF. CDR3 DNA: TGTGCCAGTAGTGGGGCTAGAAAGTCGACAGATACGCAGTATTTT.

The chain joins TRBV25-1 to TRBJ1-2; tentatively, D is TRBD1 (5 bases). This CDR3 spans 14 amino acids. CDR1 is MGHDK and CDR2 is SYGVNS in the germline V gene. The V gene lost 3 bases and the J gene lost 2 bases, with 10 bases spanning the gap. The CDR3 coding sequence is TGTGCCAGCAGTGAGAAAGGGGCGAACTATGGCTACACCTTC. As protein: CASSEKGANYGYTF.